This T cell receptor (beta chain) was sequenced for a study of blood T cell repertoires in COVID-19. Study as a whole: From T cells, B-cell-depleted T cells, or PBMCs came the material, which was cDNA or gDNA.

Libraries were prepared by immunoSEQ multiplex PCR; TCRdb keeps only in-frame clonotypes and omits some of them. Here the sample spans over 200,000 clones, around 88% being singletons. Trimming removed 0 bases at V and 3 bases at J, with 13 bases between. The CDR3 is 15 residues long. The germline gives CDR1 SGDLS, CDR2 YYNGEE. The sequencing input was peripheral blood. This TCR came from a man aged 80 or over with acute or convalescent COVID-19. V usage is TRBV9 and J usage is TRBJ2-7; D might be TRBD1 (6 bases). DNA for the CDR3: TGTGCCAGCAGCGTAGGACAGGCCTCGGGCTACGAGCAGTACTTC. Its translation: CASSVGQASGYEQYF.